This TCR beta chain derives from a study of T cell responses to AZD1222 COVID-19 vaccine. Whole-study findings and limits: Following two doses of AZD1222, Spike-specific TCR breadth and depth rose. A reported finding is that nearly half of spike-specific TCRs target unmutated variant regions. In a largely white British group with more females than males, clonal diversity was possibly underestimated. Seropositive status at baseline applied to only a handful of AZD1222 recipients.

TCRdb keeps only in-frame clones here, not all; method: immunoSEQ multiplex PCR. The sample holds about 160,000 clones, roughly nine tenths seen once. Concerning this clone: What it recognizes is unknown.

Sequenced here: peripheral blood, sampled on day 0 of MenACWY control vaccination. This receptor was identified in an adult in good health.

The CDR3 DNA follows: TGTGCCAGCAGCTTAGACTCGATCGGCACGCAGTATTTT. It yields the protein CASSLDSIGTQYF. The J gene is TRBJ2-3, the V gene TRBV11-2; no definite D call. The CDR3 length is 13 residues. Per the germline V gene, CDR1 is SGHAT and CDR2 is FQNNGV. The V and J ends lost 0 bases and 9 bases respectively, with 10 bases between them.